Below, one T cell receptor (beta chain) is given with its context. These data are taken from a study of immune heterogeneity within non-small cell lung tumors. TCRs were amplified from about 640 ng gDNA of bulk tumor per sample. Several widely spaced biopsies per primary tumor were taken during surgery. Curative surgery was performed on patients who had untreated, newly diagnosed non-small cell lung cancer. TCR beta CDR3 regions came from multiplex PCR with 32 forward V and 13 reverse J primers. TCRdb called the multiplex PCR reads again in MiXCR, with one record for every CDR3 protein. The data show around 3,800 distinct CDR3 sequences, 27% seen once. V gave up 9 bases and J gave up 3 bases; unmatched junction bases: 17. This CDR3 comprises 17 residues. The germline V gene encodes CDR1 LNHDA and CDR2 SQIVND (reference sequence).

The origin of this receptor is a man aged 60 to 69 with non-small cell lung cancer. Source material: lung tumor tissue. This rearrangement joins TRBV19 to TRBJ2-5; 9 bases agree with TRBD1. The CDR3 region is CASNFVQGQGTKETQYF. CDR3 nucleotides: TGTGCCAGCAATTTTGTACAAGGACAGGGGACGAAAGAGACCCAGTACTTC.